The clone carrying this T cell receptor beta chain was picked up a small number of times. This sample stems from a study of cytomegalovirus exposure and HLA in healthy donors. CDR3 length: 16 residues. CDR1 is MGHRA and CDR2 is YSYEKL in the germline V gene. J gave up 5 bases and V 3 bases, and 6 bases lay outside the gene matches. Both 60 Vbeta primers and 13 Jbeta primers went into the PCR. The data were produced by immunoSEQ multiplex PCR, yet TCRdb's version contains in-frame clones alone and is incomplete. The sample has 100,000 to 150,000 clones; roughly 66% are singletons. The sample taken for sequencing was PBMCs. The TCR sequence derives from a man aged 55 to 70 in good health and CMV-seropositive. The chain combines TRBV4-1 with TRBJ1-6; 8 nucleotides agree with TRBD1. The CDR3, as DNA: TGCGCCAGCAGCCATCCGGGACAGGTTAATAATTCACCCCTCCACTTT. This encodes CASSHPGQVNNSPLHF.